This T cell receptor beta chain emerged from a study of neurological immune-mediated disorders. Study findings and constraints: Private repertoires in all groups were suggested by the finding that expanded clones across subjects shared no CDR3 amino acid sequences.

CDR1 SGHRS and CDR2 YFSETQ come from the germline V gene. The CDR3 spans 14 residues. Trimming removed 4 bases from V and 4 bases from J; junction bases left unmatched: 6. Remarks on this clonotype: The antigen is unknown.

Each TCR transcript was tagged with a 10-nucleotide random UMI during 5'RACE. Each CDR3 protein gets one entry after TCRdb re-called the 5' RACE reads with MiXCR. The sample consists of approximately 65,000 distinct CDR3 sequences, 3.5% to 4.5% of them appearing once. What was sequenced was PBMCs. The rearrangement joins TRBV5-1 to TRBJ1-2, with 8 bases identical to TRBD1. The sequence was obtained from a man in his fifties with multiple sclerosis. CDR3 DNA sequence: TGCGCCAGCAGCGTTGACAGGGGACCCTATGGCTACACCTTC. This encodes CASSVDRGPYGYTF.